These T cell receptor beta chains were read from a single sample in a study of cytomegalovirus exposure and HLA in healthy donors. The table came from immunoSEQ multiplex PCR; TCRdb's copy has only in-frame clones and leaves some out. In the table there are roughly 70,000 clones, roughly 95% of which are singletons. The specimen was PBMCs. The source is a man younger than 35 in good health and CMV-seronegative. CDR3s include the opening cysteine and the closing phenylalanine or tryptophan. Each record gives: J gene, clone size, V gene, D gene, CDR3 protein, CDR3 DNA. The D gene is left open where the match is weak. The size entry is marked missing in some rows and otherwise reads once, few, many or a size class.

>TRBJ2-2|once|TRBV21-1|-
CASSRDRVAGELFF
TGTGCCAGCAGCAGGGACAGGGTGGCCGGGGAGCTGTTTTTT
>TRBJ1-4|-|TRBV5-6|TRBD1
CASSLQGLGEKLFF
TGTGCCAGCAGCTTACAGGGGCTGGGAGAAAAACTGTTTTTT
>TRBJ2-1|-|TRBV11-2|-
CASSLDRLVAEQFF
TGTGCCAGCAGCTTAGATCGACTCGTGGCTGAGCAGTTCTTC
>TRBJ2-7|-|TRBV4-1|TRBD1
CASSLSPGQGAAHEQYF
TGCGCCAGCAGTCTCAGCCCGGGACAGGGGGCGGCACACGAGCAGTACTTC
>TRBJ2-1|-|TRBV2|TRBD2
CASSEALGGEAEQFF
TGTGCCAGCAGTGAAGCGCTTGGGGGGGAGGCTGAGCAGTTCTTC
>TRBJ2-6|-|TRBV5-6|TRBD1
CASSLGPGGLRGANVLTF
TGTGCCAGCAGCTTGGGGCCAGGGGGCCTCCGTGGAGCCAACGTCCTGACTTTC
>TRBJ2-7|-|TRBV7-9|TRBD1
CASGGQGSYEQYF
TGTGCCAGCGGGGGACAGGGGAGCTACGAGCAGTACTTC
>TRBJ1-2|-|TRBV6-1|TRBD1
CASSYEGAHGYTF
TGTGCCAGCAGTTATGAGGGGGCCCATGGCTACACCTTC
>TRBJ2-2|-|TRBV5-5|-
CASSPERLGILAGELFF
TGTGCCAGCAGCCCTGAACGTCTTGGAATTCTAGCCGGGGAGCTGTTTTTT
>TRBJ2-6|-|TRBV12-5|-
CASGEGAGANVLTF
TGTGCTAGTGGAGAGGGGGCTGGGGCCAACGTCCTGACTTTC
>TRBJ2-1|-|TRBV6-4|-
CASSLTRGGQNEQFF
TGTGCCAGCAGTTTGACTAGGGGTGGGCAGAATGAGCAGTTCTTC
>TRBJ1-1|once|TRBV25-1|TRBD1
CARGHEAGGITEAFF
TGTGCCAGGGGCCACGAGGCAGGGGGAATCACTGAAGCTTTCTTT
>TRBJ2-7|-|TRBV18|TRBD2
CASSPPSGSLYEQYF
TGTGCCAGCTCACCCCCTAGCGGGAGCCTCTACGAGCAGTACTTC
>TRBJ2-7|-|TRBV2|TRBD1
CASIGTGGLHEQYF
TGTGCCAGCATAGGGACAGGGGGCCTACACGAGCAGTACTTC
>TRBJ2-7|-|TRBV5-1|TRBD2
CASSLTSGRTYEQYF
TGCGCCAGCAGCTTGACGAGCGGGAGGACCTACGAGCAGTACTTC
>TRBJ2-7|-|TRBV2|TRBD1
CASGGQGPYEQYF
TGTGCCAGCGGGGGACAGGGGCCGTACGAGCAGTACTTC
>TRBJ2-7|-|TRBV11-2|-
CASSFGGTYEQYF
TGTGCCAGCAGCTTTGGGGGGACCTACGAGCAGTACTTC
>TRBJ2-3|-|TRBV28|TRBD1
CASNLNRGPPDTQYF
TGTGCCAGCAATCTCAACAGGGGCCCCCCAGATACGCAGTATTTT
>TRBJ2-1|-|TRBV19|TRBD1
CASSIFFGQGAYNEQFF
TGTGCCAGTAGTATTTTTTTCGGACAGGGGGCCTACAATGAGCAGTTCTTC
>TRBJ2-1|-|TRBV7-6|TRBD2
CASSFGGISGRAQIYNEQFF
TGTGCCAGCAGCTTTGGGGGGATTAGCGGGAGGGCCCAAATCTACAATGAGCAGTTCTTC
>TRBJ1-1|-|TRBV28|-
CASSKGSLAEAFF
TGTGCCAGCAGCAAAGGGAGTTTAGCTGAAGCTTTCTTT
>TRBJ2-7|once|TRBV18|-
CASSQQDSSYEQYF
TGTGCCAGCTCACAACAGGACAGCTCCTACGAGCAGTACTTC
>TRBJ1-1|-|TRBV11-3|TRBD1
CASSPRDRGPLNTEAFF
TGTGCCAGCAGCCCCCGGGACAGGGGGCCTCTGAACACTGAAGCTTTCTTT
>TRBJ2-5|-|TRBV7-7|TRBD1
CASSPRQGVSETQYF
TGTGCTAGCAGCCCCCGACAGGGGGTGAGCGAGACCCAGTACTTC
>TRBJ1-4|once|TRBV10-2|TRBD1
CASSDGTATNEKLFF
TGCGCCAGCAGTGATGGGACAGCAACTAATGAAAAACTGTTTTTT
>TRBJ1-1|once|TRBV6-5|-
CASSPLRAGNTEAFF
TGTGCCAGCAGCCCTCTGAGGGCCGGTAACACTGAAGCTTTCTTT
>TRBJ2-1|-|TRBV5-8|TRBD2
CASSLLLADNEQFF
TGTGCCAGCAGCTTGCTACTAGCGGACAATGAGCAGTTCTTC
>TRBJ1-2|-|TRBV2|TRBD1
CASSAGTGAYGYTF
TGTGCCAGCAGTGCGGGGACAGGGGCGTATGGCTACACCTTC
>TRBJ1-5|-|TRBV28|TRBD1
CASSPTGYNQPQHF
TGTGCCAGCAGTCCGACAGGGTACAATCAGCCCCAGCATTTT
>TRBJ2-7|-|TRBV18|TRBD1
CASSPQGANEQYF
TGTGCCAGCTCACCACAGGGGGCTAACGAGCAGTACTTC
>TRBJ1-5|-|TRBV19|TRBD1
CASVPGQGNQPQHF
TGTGCCAGTGTCCCGGGACAGGGAAATCAGCCCCAGCATTTT
>TRBJ1-1|-|TRBV5-1|TRBD1
CASSQDRGWTEAFF
TGCGCCAGCAGCCAGGACAGGGGTTGGACTGAAGCTTTCTTT
>TRBJ2-7|-|TRBV5-8|-
CASSPTGSMQYF
TGTGCCAGCAGCCCTACAGGGAGTATGCAGTACTTC
>TRBJ2-2|once|TRBV2|-
CASSGFPSNTGELFF
TGTGCCAGCTCGGGGTTTCCCTCGAACACCGGGGAGCTGTTTTTT
>TRBJ1-3|-|TRBV5-4|TRBD1
CASSSGPNRGAGNTIYF
TGTGCCAGCAGCTCCGGACCCAACAGGGGAGCTGGAAACACCATATATTTT
>TRBJ1-2|-|TRBV7-8|-
CASSLERGGYGYTF
TGTGCCAGCAGCTTAGAGCGGGGAGGCTATGGCTACACCTTC
>TRBJ2-7|-|TRBV5-1|-
CASSSGANVEEQYF
TGCGCCAGCAGTTCGGGAGCGAACGTAGAAGAGCAGTACTTC
>TRBJ2-5|once|TRBV6-5|-
CASSSDYRETQYF
TGTGCCAGCAGTTCGGACTATAGGGAGACCCAGTACTTC
>TRBJ1-2|-|TRBV5-4|TRBD1
CASSKDRGRLPHQGYTF
TGTGCCAGCAGCAAGGACAGGGGGCGCCTGCCCCATCAAGGCTACACCTTC
>TRBJ2-7|-|TRBV5-6|TRBD1
CASSYRTGRYEQYF
TGTGCCAGCAGCTATAGGACAGGGAGATACGAGCAGTACTTC
>TRBJ2-1|-|TRBV4-2|TRBD2
CASSHLGTSGGYNEQFF
TGTGCCAGCAGCCACTTGGGGACTAGCGGGGGGTACAATGAGCAGTTCTTC
>TRBJ2-3|-|TRBV15|TRBD1
CATSRGDRGDTQYF
TGTGCCACCAGCAGAGGTGACAGGGGAGATACGCAGTATTTT
>TRBJ2-7|-|TRBV5-4|-
CASSLYRMRDQYF
TGTGCCAGCAGCTTGTATAGGATGAGGGATCAGTACTTC
>TRBJ2-2|-|TRBV4-1|-
CASSQGFRATTGELFF
TGCGCCAGCAGCCAGGGGTTCAGGGCCACCACCGGGGAGCTGTTTTTT
>TRBJ2-7|-|TRBV9|TRBD2
CASSARGLASFYEQYF
TGTGCCAGCAGCGCCAGAGGACTAGCTAGTTTCTACGAGCAGTACTTC
>TRBJ2-3|-|TRBV10-1|-
CASSDDRGIGTDTQYF
TGCGCCAGCAGTGACGACCGAGGCATTGGGACAGATACGCAGTATTTT
>TRBJ2-7|-|TRBV4-1|-
CASSQDHQQVFSYEQYF
TGCGCCAGCAGCCAAGATCATCAACAAGTGTTTTCCTACGAGCAGTACTTC
>TRBJ1-2|-|TRBV7-9|TRBD1
CASSGGQGDYGYTF
TGTGCCAGCAGCGGAGGACAGGGTGACTATGGCTACACCTTC
>TRBJ1-6|-|TRBV28|TRBD1
CASSSGDRYNSPLHF
TGTGCCAGCAGTTCTGGGGACAGGTATAATTCACCCCTCCACTTT
>TRBJ1-2|-|TRBV2|-
CASIVRRGRNGGYTF
TGTGCCAGCATCGTACGGCGGGGGCGGAACGGGGGCTACACCTTC
>TRBJ1-2|once|TRBV15|-
CATSRNPGRDSAGGYTF
TGTGCCACCAGCAGAAACCCCGGACGGGATTCTGCGGGTGGCTACACCTTC
>TRBJ1-6|-|TRBV7-3|TRBD1
CASSSSGQLLTPPLHF
TGTGCCAGCAGCTCATCGGGACAGTTACTTACGCCACCCCTCCACTTT